The entry that follows covers one T cell receptor (beta chain) sequence. Other DNA sequences in this sample translate to the same CDR3. This sample was included in a study of blood T cell repertoires in COVID-19. Study at large: T cells, B-cell-depleted T cells, or PBMCs provided the cDNA or gDNA that served as material.

Produced via immunoSEQ multiplex PCR; TCRdb's table is partial and in-frame only. Here the sample spans 130,000 to 150,000 clones, approximately 89% being singletons. The CDR3 is made up of 14 amino acids. V was cut by 1 base and J by 4 bases, with 10 bases left in between. Germline V gives CDR1 LNHDA, CDR2 SQIVND (reference sequence). Sample: peripheral blood. V is TRBV19 and J is TRBJ1-1; D gene ambiguous. The source is a human donor in a cohort sampled during active COVID-19. CDR3 region: CASSIARGGTEAFF. CDR3 coding DNA: TGTGCCAGTAGTATAGCTCGGGGAGGCACTGAAGCTTTCTTT.